The 10 T cell receptor beta chains reported below all come from one sample, sequenced in a study of regulatory T cells in long-lasting Graves disease. HTBI primers from iRepertoire and Arm-PCR of CDR3 regions yielded the TCR beta libraries. A single record per CDR3 protein comes from TCRdb applying MiXCR to the multiplex PCR reads. The sample lists roughly 500,000 distinct CDR3 sequences; more than 20% were seen once. Time point denoted: persistent/refractory GD, antithyroid drugs over 5 years with positive TRAb. Researchers made the TCR library from RNA that was extracted from PBMCs. The sequenced sample was peripheral blood mononuclear cells (PBMCs), obtained when the disease was refractory, from a patient treated with antithyroid drugs. These receptors were obtained from a female donor with Graves disease.

Worth noting for this clonotype: A clone one base away is much larger, so this may be a read error. This chain connects TRBV6-1 to TRBJ1-1; 9 nucleotides align to TRBD1. The CDR3 sequence is 15 residues long. Trimming took 1 base from V and 3 from J; bases not matched to a gene: 3. Germline lookup yields CDR1 MNHNS and CDR2 SASEGT. As DNA, the CDR3 is TGTGCCAGCAGTGAAGGAGGGACAGGGTACACTGAAGCTTTCTTT. Protein product: CASSEGGTGYTEAFF.

V and J are TRBV12-3 or TRBV12-4 and TRBJ2-7; D is possibly TRBD1 (6 bases). This CDR3 spans 15 amino acids. V lost 4 bases, J lost 5 bases, and 18 bases lay in between. The CDR3 DNA follows: TGTGCCAGCAGTTACTCGATTAAGGGGGACCACGAGCAGTACTTC. Encoded protein: CASSYSIKGDHEQYF.

The sample holds a few counts of this clonotype. This sequence joins TRBV6-1 and TRBJ2-3, with D perhaps matching TRBD1 (6 bases). Germline CDR1 reads MNHNS; CDR2 reads SASEGT. V shed 3 bases and J shed 2 bases, with 18 bases lying between them. The CDR3 is 17 residues long. CDR3 residues: CASSDYRVTGHTDTQYF. CDR3 DNA: TGTGCCAGCAGTGATTACAGAGTAACGGGACACACAGATACGCAGTATTTT.

Details on this clonotype: At one boundary the junction diverges from the germline segment, which might be a read error. V gene TRBV6-1 combines with J gene TRBJ2-2; 8 nucleotides line up with TRBD2. CDR1 is MNHNS and CDR2 is SASEGT in the germline V gene. The CDR3 has 16 amino acids. Here the CDR3 reads CASTPLAGTNTGELLF. CDR3 coding DNA: TGTGCCAGCACCCCCCTAGCGGGTACGAACACCGGGGAGCTGCTTTTT.

This clonotype turned up a few times. This chain links TRBV7-8 with TRBJ2-2; 7 nucleotides line up with TRBD2. Per the germline V gene, CDR1 is SGHVS and CDR2 is FQNEAQ. The CDR3 loop spans 15 amino acids. Trimming cost V 6 bases and J 5 bases; bases outside gene matches: 9. The CDR3 bases are TGTGCCAGCAGATCCGGGCGGGGGAGGACCGGGGAGCTGTTTTTT. It is translated as CASRSGRGRTGELFF.

The table lists this clonotype with many counts. This chain joins TRBV6-5 and TRBJ1-5; D not resolved. This CDR3 region has 17 residues. Germline lookup yields CDR1 MNHEY and CDR2 SVGAGI. Trimming pared 2 bases from V and 1 base from J, leaving 15 bases between. The CDR3 bases are TGTGCCAGCAGTTACCAGCCCGGAGGACCGAGCAATCAGCCCCAGCATTTT. This sequence encodes CASSYQPGGPSNQPQHF.

In the case of this clonotype: The junction and the germline gene differ at one end; a read error may be behind it. J is TRBJ1-1 and V is TRBV10-3, with D maybe TRBD1 (5 bases). In germline, CDR1 is ENHRY, CDR2 SYGVKD. CDR3 length: 16 amino acids. CDR3 nucleotide sequence: TGTGCCGTCAGTGAGTTGCACCGGGACGAGAAGACTGAAGCTTTCTTT. As protein: CAVSELHRDEKTEAFF.

CDR3 nucleotide sequence: TGTGCCAGCAGTTGGACAGGGGGTAAGGAGACCCAGTACTTC. It codes for CASSWTGGKETQYF. V and J are TRBV28 and TRBJ2-5; TRBD1 agrees at 10 bases. The CDR3 has 14 residues. V shed 4 bases, J shed 5 bases, and the junction held 4 bases outside the gene matches. Germline loops: CDR1 MDHEN, CDR2 SYDVKM.

The J gene is TRBJ2-7, the V gene TRBV28, with 9 bases identical to TRBD1. The germline CDR1 and CDR2 sequences are MDHEN and SYDVKM. The trim removed 7 bases at V and 3 bases at J, leaving 4 bases unmatched. The CDR3 covers 13 residues. The CDR3 DNA is TGTGCCAGCACCTTGACAGGGGGCTACGAGCAGTACTTC. Protein sequence: CASTLTGGYEQYF.

In its sample, this clonotype was seen a few times. This chain joins TRBV7-9 and TRBJ2-7; possibly TRBD1 for D (6 bases). From germline, CDR1 is SEHNR and CDR2 FQNEAQ (reference sequence). The CDR3 totals 17 residues. Trimming left V 5 bases short and J 0 bases short, with 20 bases between. The CDR3 sequence is CASSPTTRGSPSYEQYF. The CDR3 region has the DNA TGTGCCAGCAGCCCTACGACCAGGGGATCCCCCTCCTACGAGCAGTACTTC.